These 22 T cell receptor beta chains came from one sample sequenced in a study of beta chain features in type 1 diabetes. TCRB transcripts that were expressed got sequenced, as all of the isolated RNA had been reverse transcribed. Measured with immunoSEQ multiplex PCR; TCRdb has only the in-frame clones, and not every one. Here the sample spans about 240,000 clones, around a quarter being singletons. The specimen sequenced was central memory CD4+ T cells from blood. The receptors were sampled from a man aged 30-40 years in good health.

This clone was picked up a small number of times. This chain connects TRBV7-2 to TRBJ2-1, with 7 bases matching TRBD2. V was pared by 7 bases and J by 2 bases, with 8 bases of the junction left unmatched. The CDR3 length is 15 residues. Germline V gene sequence: CDR1 SGHTA, CDR2 FQGNSA. The CDR3 spells CASTAGRGTYNEQFF. In DNA, the CDR3 is TGTGCCAGCACCGCCGGGCGGGGGACCTACAATGAGCAGTTCTTC.

Only a few counts were recorded for this clone. This chain joins TRBV7-9 and TRBJ1-6, with unresolved D. The germline CDR1 and CDR2 sequences are SEHNR and FQNEAQ (reference sequence). The CDR3 consists of 14 residues. Trimming removed 5 bases from V and 7 bases from J, with 12 bases in between. The CDR3 reads CASSPPIGNSPLHF. In DNA, the CDR3 is TGTGCCAGCAGCCCCCCGATAGGGAATTCACCCCTCCACTTT.

The chain combines TRBV27 with TRBJ2-1, with 9 bases identical to TRBD2. The V and J ends lost 5 bases and 4 bases, in that order; junction bases with no gene match: 6. Per germline, CDR1 MNHEY and CDR2 SMNVEV (reference sequence). This CDR3 spans 15 amino acids. The CDR3 reads CASSPASGAYNEQFF. The DNA for the CDR3 is TGTGCCAGCAGTCCCGCTAGCGGGGCTTACAATGAGCAGTTCTTC.

The table lists this clone with a few counts. This chain connects TRBV7-8 to TRBJ2-6, with D possibly called TRBD1 or TRBD2 (5 bases each). CDR1 is SGHVS and CDR2 is FQNEAQ in the germline V gene. The CDR3 covers 16 residues. Deletions cut 4 bases from V and 0 bases from J, with 10 bases between. The CDR3 DNA follows: TGTGCCAGCAGCTCGGGACGAAGCTCTGGGGCCAACGTCCTGACTTTC. As protein: CASSSGRSSGANVLTF.

The chain recombines TRBV28 with TRBJ1-6, with no clear D. V dropped 7 bases and J dropped 7 bases, with 5 bases sitting between them. The germline V gene has CDR1 MDHEN and CDR2 SYDVKM. This CDR3 is built from 11 residues. Here the CDR3 DNA reads TGTGCCAGCAAAGGGAATTCACCCCTCCACTTT. This encodes CASKGNSPLHF. The whole variable domain, remainder taken from reference TRBV28 and TRBJ1-6, is DVKVTQSSRYLVKRTGEKVFLECVQDMDHENMFWYRQDPGLGLRLIYFSYDVKMKEKGDIPEGYSVSREKKERFSLILESASTNQTSMYLCASKGNSPLHFGNGTRLTVT.

This clone was seen more than once but under ten times. The chain combines TRBV13 with TRBJ2-1, with D possibly being TRBD2 (6 bases). Germline V gene data show CDR1 as PRHDT and CDR2 as FYEKMQ (reference sequence). The CDR3 length is 15 residues. Trimming removed 7 bases from V and 7 bases from J, with 20 bases in between. DNA of the CDR3: TGTGCCAGCACCCCGCCGGGACTGGTCGGAAATGAGCAGTTCTTC. Translating gives CASTPPGLVGNEQFF. Full variable domain (outside the CDR3, taken from reference TRBV13 and TRBJ2-1): AAGVIQSPRHLIKEKRETATLKCYPIPRHDTVYWYQQGPGQDPQFLISFYEKMQSDKGSIPDRFSAQQFSDYHSELNMSSLELGDSALYFCASTPPGLVGNEQFFGPGTRLTVL.

This clone has more than one count but fewer than ten. The chain links TRBV5-1 to TRBJ1-6; D is uncertain. V dropped 0 bases and J dropped 7 bases, with 11 bases sitting between them. This CDR3 comprises 15 residues. Germline CDR1 reads SGHRS; CDR2 reads YFSETQ. This CDR3 reads CASSLDGVSNSPLHF. CDR3 DNA: TGCGCCAGCAGCTTGGACGGGGTTAGCAATTCACCCCTCCACTTT.

This clone was counted a few times. This chain uses TRBV29-1 with TRBJ2-7; 12 nucleotides agree with TRBD2. The CDR3 length is 15 residues. CDR1 and CDR2 from the germline V gene are SQVTM and ANQGSEA. V trimming: 5 bases; J trimming: 3 bases; junction bases outside the gene matches: 8. Here the CDR3 reads CSVSGLAGAFYEQYF. The CDR3 DNA follows: TGCAGCGTTTCGGGACTAGCGGGCGCTTTCTACGAGCAGTACTTC.

This clone was seen a handful of times. The chain employs TRBV10-3 and TRBJ1-1, with no clear D. The CDR3 contains 14 residues. CDR1 ENHRY and CDR2 SYGVKD come from the germline V gene. Trimming stripped 4 bases from V and 6 bases from J, with 15 bases between. The CDR3 DNA is TGTGCCATCAGTGCGTCGACCGAGTTGGCTGAAGCTTTCTTT. It codes for CAISASTELAEAFF.

The chain couples TRBV29-1 to TRBJ2-3, with D perhaps being TRBD1 or TRBD2 (5 bases each). In germline, CDR1 is SQVTM, CDR2 ANQGSEA. This CDR3 comprises 16 residues. V lost 4 bases to trimming and J lost 0 bases, with 17 bases between them. The CDR3 reads CSVGGGGLASTDTQYF. The DNA of the CDR3 is TGCAGCGTTGGGGGCGGAGGACTCGCTAGCACAGATACGCAGTATTTT.

The rearrangement joins TRBV4-1 to TRBJ2-5; 7 nucleotides line up with TRBD2. The CDR3 has 17 residues. The junction had 8 bases not matched to a gene; V was cut back by 1 base and J by 0 bases. Germline V gives CDR1 MGHRA, CDR2 YSYEKL. The CDR3 DNA reads as TGCGCCAGCAGCCAAGCCCTACTAGCGACATACCAAGAGACCCAGTACTTC. This translates into CASSQALLATYQETQYF.

This chain uses TRBV29-1 with TRBJ2-1, with D unclear. The CDR3 runs to 12 residues. Per the germline V gene, CDR1 is SQVTM and CDR2 is ANQGSEA. The ends were cut back, 6 bases at V and 0 bases at J, with 6 bases in the middle. CDR3 coding DNA: TGCAGCGTAGGCAGCTCCTACAATGAGCAGTTCTTC. This codes for CSVGSSYNEQFF.

The CDR3 DNA is TGTGCCAGCAGCTTAGCGAGTGGAAACACCATATATTTT. It translates to CASSLASGNTIYF. The chain links TRBV7-2 to TRBJ1-3; no clear D. Germline lookup yields CDR1 SGHTA and CDR2 FQGNSA. V lost 0 bases to trimming and J lost 3 bases, with 3 bases between them. This CDR3 is 13 amino acids long.

This clone has ten or more counts. The chain recombines TRBV4-2 with TRBJ1-4; weak D call: TRBD1 (5 bases). Germline values: CDR1 LGHNA, CDR2 YNFKEQ. This CDR3 is 12 amino acids long. V was clipped by 3 bases and J by 8 bases, with 7 bases between them. The CDR3 DNA reads TGTGCCAGCAGCCAGAGACAGGAAAAACTGTTTTTT. This sequence encodes CASSQRQEKLFF.

To note about this clone: The same CDR3 arises from other DNA sequences in this sample as well. This sequence joins TRBV7-2 and TRBJ2-2; D call uncertain. V was clipped by 2 bases and J by 1 base, with 8 bases between them. The germline CDR1 and CDR2 sequences are SGHTA and FQGNSA. This CDR3 comprises 15 residues. The CDR3 region has the DNA TGTGCCAGCAGCTTAAGCCAGGTGAACACCGGGGAGCTGTTTTTT. This codes for CASSLSQVNTGELFF.

The chain links TRBV7-6 to TRBJ2-5, with a tentative D call TRBD1 (5 bases). With 1 base removed from V and 2 bases from J, the gap between germline ends came to 8 bases. Germline V CDR1 and CDR2: SGHVS, FNYEAQ. The CDR3 loop spans 14 amino acids. The CDR3 reads CASSLVGEQETQYF. CDR3 DNA: TGTGCCAGCAGCTTAGTAGGGGAACAAGAGACCCAGTACTTC.

V is TRBV5-1 and J is TRBJ2-3; possibly TRBD2 for D (5 bases). This CDR3 comprises 14 residues. V was pared by 5 bases and J by 4 bases, with 14 bases between. Germline V gene data show CDR1 as SGHRS and CDR2 as YFSETQ. In DNA form, the CDR3 reads TGCGCCAGCAGTACTAGTACGGTTCCAGATACGCAGTATTTT. It translates to CASSTSTVPDTQYF.

The chain is built from TRBV4-2 and TRBJ1-2; tentatively, D is TRBD1 (6 bases). V lost 3 bases and J 4 bases, leaving 15 bases between the germline ends. The CDR3 spans 15 residues. Looked up from germline, CDR1 is LGHNA and CDR2 is YNFKEQ. CDR3 residues: CASSQQIQGAYGYTF. In DNA, the CDR3 is TGTGCCAGCAGCCAGCAAATACAGGGTGCCTATGGCTACACCTTC.

This clone was picked up a small number of times. The CDR3 sequence: CASKDWADTQYF. The CDR3 DNA is TGCGCCAGCAAGGACTGGGCGGATACGCAGTATTTT. The chain employs TRBV5-1 and TRBJ2-3; TRBD2 is a possible D gene (5 bases). The CDR3 contains 12 residues. Trimming removed 6 bases from V and 6 bases from J, with 11 bases in between. From germline, CDR1 is SGHRS and CDR2 YFSETQ.

This clone was seen a handful of times. This sequence joins TRBV7-9 and TRBJ2-1, with D unclear. V lost 0 bases to trimming and J lost 7 bases, with 10 bases between them. This CDR3 has 14 amino acids. Germline CDR1 and CDR2: SEHNR and FQNEAQ (reference sequence). The CDR3: CASSLAVGSNEQFF. The DNA for the CDR3 is TGTGCCAGCAGCTTAGCTGTAGGGTCGAATGAGCAGTTCTTC.

CDR3 sequence reads: CASSSGTSLGRQYF. CDR3 nucleotide sequence: TGCGCCAGCAGCAGCGGGACCTCACTTGGGAGGCAGTACTTC. This chain joins TRBV5-1 and TRBJ2-7, with 7 bases lining up with TRBD2. Germline trimming cut 4 bases from V and 9 bases from J; bases unmatched to any gene: 13. The CDR3 totals 14 residues. The V gene's germline CDR1 is SGHRS and CDR2 YFSETQ.

This chain links TRBV20-1 with TRBJ1-2; no clear D gene. Looked up from germline, CDR1 is DFQATT and CDR2 is SNEGSKA (reference sequence). Trimming cost V 5 bases and J 4 bases, with 5 bases left between them. The CDR3 is 10 amino acids. The CDR3 sequence: CSALLYGYTF. The CDR3, as DNA: TGCAGTGCTCTACTCTATGGCTACACCTTC.